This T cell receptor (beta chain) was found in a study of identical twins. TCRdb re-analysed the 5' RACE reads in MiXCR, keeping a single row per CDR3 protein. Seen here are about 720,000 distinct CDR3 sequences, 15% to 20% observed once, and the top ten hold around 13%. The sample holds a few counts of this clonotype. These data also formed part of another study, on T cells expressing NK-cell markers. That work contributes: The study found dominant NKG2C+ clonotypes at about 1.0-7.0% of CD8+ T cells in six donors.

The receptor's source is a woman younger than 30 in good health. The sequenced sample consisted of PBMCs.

The CDR3 is CSARVKGSGNEQFF. The CDR3 nucleotides are TGCAGTGCTAGGGTTAAAGGTTCCGGCAATGAGCAGTTCTTC. This chain uses TRBV20-1 with TRBJ2-1; D is uncertain. Germline V gives CDR1 DFQATT, CDR2 SNEGSKA (reference sequence). The CDR3 runs 14 residues. V lost 3 bases and J 6 bases, leaving 15 bases between the germline ends.